The next 20 T cell receptor beta chains were all read from a single sample in a study of blood T cell repertoires in COVID-19. Only in-frame clones appear in the TCRdb table, and some are missing; sequencing was by immunoSEQ multiplex PCR. The table records approximately 400,000 clones, roughly 90% of them present only once. Sequences were obtained from peripheral blood. Receptors were obtained from a man aged 35 to 55 with acute or convalescent COVID-19.

The rearrangement links TRBV2 to TRBJ1-1, with D tentatively TRBD1 (5 bases). In germline, CDR1 is SNHLY, CDR2 FYNNEI. CDR3 length equals 18 residues. Trimming took 0 bases from V and 4 from J, leaving 21 bases between them. The CDR3: CASSEAPAWGSRFTEAFF. CDR3 in DNA: TGTGCCAGCAGTGAAGCGCCCGCGTGGGGCAGCCGCTTCACTGAAGCTTTCTTT.

J is TRBJ2-5 and V is TRBV30; 11 bases align to TRBD2. V trimming: 1 base; J trimming: 0 bases; junction bases outside the gene matches: 4. The length of the CDR3 is 16 residues. The germline V gene encodes CDR1 GTSNPN and CDR2 SVGIG (reference sequence). This chain's CDR3 is CAWSARTSGYQETQYF. The CDR3 nucleotides are TGTGCCTGGAGTGCCCGGACTAGCGGGTACCAAGAGACCCAGTACTTC.

The chain recombines TRBV6-5 with TRBJ1-1; D gene ambiguous. CDR3 length: 14 amino acids. CDR1 is MNHEY and CDR2 is SVGAGI in the germline V gene. V lost 0 bases, J lost 5 bases, and 10 bases lay in between. CDR3 coding DNA: TGTGCCAGCAGTTACTCGTTAGGGAGAACTGAAGCTTTCTTT. The encoded protein is CASSYSLGRTEAFF.

The V and J genes are TRBV19 and TRBJ1-5; no firm D call. CDR1 is LNHDA and CDR2 is SQIVND in the germline V gene (reference sequence). Trimming removed 7 bases at V and 6 bases at J, with 13 bases between. CDR3 length equals 13 residues. The CDR3 DNA reads TGTGCCAGTACCCCCCCGTCAGGTCAGCCCCAGCATTTT. Translated: CASTPPSGQPQHF.

The chain employs TRBV6-5 and TRBJ2-7; D possibly corresponds to TRBD1 (5 bases). CDR1 is MNHEY, CDR2 SVGAGI, per germline. The CDR3 has 13 residues. Trimming stripped 2 bases from V and 7 bases from J, with 12 bases between. The CDR3 here is CASSYGAVGEQYF. CDR3 nucleotides: TGTGCCAGCAGTTACGGGGCAGTCGGGGAGCAGTACTTC.

The V gene is TRBV30, the J gene TRBJ2-3, with TRBD2 identical over 10 bases. Trimming at V came to 8 bases and at J to 3 bases, leaving 11 bases not matched to a gene. Germline CDR1 reads GTSNPN; CDR2 reads SVGIG (reference sequence). The CDR3 has 15 amino acids. The CDR3 bases are TGTGCCATTCGAAAAGCGGGGGGGCGGACAGATACGCAGTATTTT. This gives the protein CAIRKAGGRTDTQYF. Combining the CDR3 with reference TRBV30 and TRBJ2-3 gives the whole variable domain SQTIHQWPATLVQPVGSPLSLECTVEGTSNPNLYWYRQAAGRGLQLLFYSVGIGQISSEVPQNLSASRPQDRQFILSSKKLLLSDSGFYLCAIRKAGGRTDTQYFGPGTRLTVL.

CDR3 sequence reads: CASSVGIAGGNNEQFF. The CDR3 coding sequence is TGTGCCAGCAGCGTAGGGATAGCGGGGGGGAACAATGAGCAGTTCTTC. The chain couples TRBV9 to TRBJ2-1, with TRBD2 matching over 11 bases. CDR3 length equals 16 residues. J lost 5 bases, V lost 0 bases, and 4 bases had no gene match. Germline V gene data show CDR1 as SGDLS and CDR2 as YYNGEE.

The chain recombines TRBV11-2 with TRBJ1-6; D unresolved. Per germline, CDR1 SGHAT and CDR2 FQNNGV. CDR3 length: 13 amino acids. The V end was cut by 4 bases, the J end by 7 bases, with 8 bases between. CDR3 bases: TGTGCCAGCAGCTGGAGCCCAAATTCACCCCTCCACTTT. Translation gives CASSWSPNSPLHF.

The chain is built from TRBV28 and TRBJ1-1; 12 nucleotides line up with TRBD1. V shed 6 bases, J shed 0 bases, and the junction held 5 bases outside the gene matches. This CDR3 contains 16 residues. Germline values: CDR1 MDHEN, CDR2 SYDVKM. CDR3 region: CASRGTGGQVNTEAFF. CDR3 sequence (DNA): TGTGCCAGCAGGGGGACAGGGGGCCAGGTGAACACTGAAGCTTTCTTT.

This rearrangement joins TRBV3-1 (or the pseudogene TRBV3-2) to TRBJ1-3; the D gene is possibly TRBD1 (6 bases). Germline V gene lookup returns CDR1 LGHDT and CDR2 YNNKEL (reference sequence). The CDR3 covers 14 residues. Deletions cut 6 bases from V and 1 base from J, with 10 bases between. The CDR3: CASSYRASGNTIYF. DNA for the CDR3: TGTGCCAGCAGTTACAGGGCGTCTGGAAACACCATATATTTT.

The rearrangement joins TRBV20-1 to TRBJ1-4, with a possible D match to TRBD1 (6 bases). V lost 3 bases, J lost 3 bases, and 17 bases lay in between. The germline V gene has CDR1 DFQATT and CDR2 SNEGSKA (reference sequence). There are 16 residues in the CDR3. CDR3 DNA: TGCAGTGCTAGTCAATATCCAGGGGAAGCTAATGAAAAACTGTTTTTT. Amino acids: CSASQYPGEANEKLFF.

This rearrangement joins TRBV9 to TRBJ2-7; weak D call: TRBD1 (5 bases). The CDR3 runs 14 residues. Germline values: CDR1 SGDLS, CDR2 YYNGEE. Trimming shortened V by 0 bases and J by 2 bases, and 9 bases separated the two germline ends. CDR3 sequence: CASSVGQSAYEQYF. The CDR3 nucleotides are TGTGCCAGCAGCGTAGGACAGAGCGCCTACGAGCAGTACTTC.

V gene TRBV19 combines with J gene TRBJ2-7; 7 nucleotides agree with TRBD2. V was clipped by 5 bases and J by 2 bases; unmatched bases: 9. The CDR3 is made up of 15 amino acids. Germline loops: CDR1 LNHDA, CDR2 SQIVND (reference sequence). The CDR3 DNA reads TGTGCCAGTAGTCTCCGGCGCGGGGGACCCTACGAGCAGTACTTC. It translates to CASSLRRGGPYEQYF.

This sequence joins TRBV21-1 and TRBJ2-2; TRBD1, the table's D call, lacks a check against the DNA. TRBV21-1 is listed as a pseudogene. The CDR3 contains 17 residues. CDR3 in DNA: TGTGCCAGCCACCTGAACAGGGCCGAAATGAACACCGGGGAGCTGTTTTTT. Encoded protein: CASHLNRAEMNTGELFF.

The chain has TRBV5-1 and TRBJ1-6; D gene uncertain. Trimming left V 0 bases short and J 9 bases short, with 7 bases between. Germline V gene data show CDR1 as SGHRS and CDR2 as YFSETQ. The CDR3 is made up of 13 amino acids. CDR3 DNA: TGCGCCAGCAGCTTGGCCGCAGTTTCACCCCTCCACTTT. Translated, it gives CASSLAAVSPLHF. The whole variable domain, filled in from reference TRBV5-1 and TRBJ1-6, reads KAGVTQTPRYLIKTRGQQVTLSCSPISGHRSVSWYQQTPGQGLQFLFEYFSETQRNKGNFPGRFSGRQFSNSRSEMNVSTLELGDSALYLCASSLAAVSPLHFGNGTRLTVT.

The genes are TRBV19 and TRBJ2-3, with 9 nucleotides matching TRBD1. Germline V gene sequence: CDR1 LNHDA, CDR2 SQIVND (reference sequence). The CDR3 totals 14 residues. Germline trimming cut 11 bases from V and 1 base from J; bases unmatched to any gene: 7. The CDR3 spells CAADRGLGTDTQYF. In DNA, the CDR3 is TGTGCCGCGGACAGGGGTTTAGGCACAGATACGCAGTATTTT.

The chain recombines TRBV9 with TRBJ2-7, with a possible D match to TRBD2 (6 bases). V lost 2 bases, J lost 6 bases, and 12 bases lay in between. This CDR3 is built from 13 residues. CDR1 is SGDLS and CDR2 is YYNGEE in the germline V gene. The CDR3: CASSVLEGGEQYF. CDR3 DNA: TGTGCCAGCAGCGTTTTGGAGGGAGGCGAGCAGTACTTC.

The chain carries TRBV28 and TRBJ1-1; D gene unclear. Trimming left V 0 bases short and J 1 base short, with 6 bases between. Per germline, CDR1 MDHEN and CDR2 SYDVKM. This CDR3 comprises 14 residues. In DNA, the CDR3 is TGTGCCAGCAGTTTATGGGGCAGGAACACTGAAGCTTTCTTT. It specifies CASSLWGRNTEAFF. Looking up the rest from reference TRBV28 and TRBJ1-1 gives the full variable domain: DVKVTQSSRYLVKRTGEKVFLECVQDMDHENMFWYRQDPGLGLRLIYFSYDVKMKEKGDIPEGYSVSREKKERFSLILESASTNQTSMYLCASSLWGRNTEAFFGQGTRLTVV.

This chain uses TRBV28 with TRBJ1-5; perhaps TRBD1 as D (5 bases). Germline V gives CDR1 MDHEN, CDR2 SYDVKM. V lost 5 bases and J 5 bases, leaving 16 bases between the germline ends. This CDR3 is built from 15 residues. Written as DNA, the CDR3 is TGTGCCAGCAGTCCCCCAGGGCGGCCTGATCAGCCCCAGCATTTT. Protein: CASSPPGRPDQPQHF.

This rearrangement joins TRBV18 to TRBJ1-2; tentatively, D is TRBD1 (5 bases). Germline V gene lookup returns CDR1 KGHSH and CDR2 LQKENI. This CDR3 is built from 12 residues. Trimming shortened V by 6 bases and J by 6 bases, and 11 bases separated the two germline ends. The CDR3 here is CASSRDGNGYTF. The CDR3 DNA reads as TGTGCCAGCTCGCGGGACGGAAATGGCTACACCTTC.